These 12 T cell receptor beta chains originate from one sample sequenced in a study of shared clonotypes between healthy human individuals. Sequenced by immunoSEQ multiplex PCR; TCRdb stores in-frame clones only, minus some. The sample carries 520,000 or so clones, 70% to 80% recorded once. The sample consisted of PBMCs. The receptors originated from a woman aged 40 to 49 in good health. Some clones in this sample may be carry-over from other donors' samples.

This chain connects TRBV6-6 to TRBJ2-7, with 10 bases identical to TRBD2. The germline gives CDR1 MNHNY, CDR2 SVGAGI (reference sequence). The J segment lost 7 bases and the V segment lost 7 bases, leaving 4 bases of the junction unmatched. This CDR3 contains 12 residues. The CDR3 DNA reads as TGTGCCAGCAATTCAGCGGGAGGGGAGCAGTACTTC. It specifies CASNSAGGEQYF.

The chain is built from TRBV21-1 and TRBJ2-3; the D call of TRBD1 is as the table states it, not checked on the DNA. TRBV21-1 is given as a pseudogene. This CDR3 region has 18 residues. CDR3 in amino acids: CASSKGILTGGLADTQYF. The CDR3 region has the DNA TGTGCCAGCAGCAAAGGGATCTTGACAGGGGGGTTGGCAGATACGCAGTATTTT.

V is TRBV5-5 and J is TRBJ1-2; 7 positions match TRBD1. The CDR3 covers 14 residues. J lost 7 bases, V lost 7 bases, and 13 bases had no gene match. Germline CDR1 and CDR2: SGHKS and YYEKEE (reference sequence). CDR3 nucleotide sequence: TGTGCCAGCTTAGCCCTGACAGGGTTGAGTGGCTACACCTTC. This codes for CASLALTGLSGYTF.

The chain employs TRBV9 and TRBJ2-1; D is ambiguous. The germline gives CDR1 SGDLS, CDR2 YYNGEE. The CDR3 is 13 amino acids. Trimming shortened V by 3 bases and J by 9 bases, and 13 bases separated the two germline ends. The CDR3 DNA is TGTGCCAGCAGCGGAACAGCTGCTAGTGAGCAGTTCTTC. Its protein product is CASSGTAASEQFF.

V is TRBV10-3 and J is TRBJ1-1, with 9 positions matching TRBD1. Unmatched junction bases numbered 6, after V lost 2 bases and J lost 11 bases. Germline CDR1 reads ENHRY; CDR2 reads SYGVKD. The CDR3 runs to 13 residues. This CDR3 is CAISEATGGTAFF. The CDR3 DNA is TGTGCCATCAGTGAGGCCACAGGGGGCACGGCTTTCTTT.

The chain has TRBV7-2 and TRBJ2-1; tentative D call: TRBD1 (5 bases). Germline values: CDR1 SGHTA, CDR2 FQGNSA. The CDR3 extends over 14 amino acids. V shed 5 bases and J shed 6 bases, with 14 bases lying between them. CDR3 residues: CASSEHGAINEQFF. The CDR3 DNA reads TGTGCCAGCAGCGAACATGGGGCGATCAATGAGCAGTTCTTC.

This clone was seen a handful of times. This chain uses TRBV30 with TRBJ1-1, with D possibly matching TRBD1 (5 bases). Trimming took 5 bases from V and 4 from J, leaving 14 bases between them. The CDR3 runs to 13 residues. The germline V gene encodes CDR1 GTSNPN and CDR2 SVGIG (reference sequence). The CDR3 coding sequence is TGTGCCTGGGCGCGGCAGGGAGGCACTGAAGCTTTCTTT. Translating it yields CAWARQGGTEAFF.

V and J are TRBV19 and TRBJ2-3; D may be TRBD2 (6 bases). V was clipped by 1 base and J by 4 bases, with 15 bases between them. CDR3 size: 16 residues. In germline, CDR1 is LNHDA, CDR2 SQIVND (reference sequence). CDR3 coding DNA: TGTGCCAGTAGTATAGTACGCGGGACGAGTTCAGATACGCAGTATTTT. Translated, it gives CASSIVRGTSSDTQYF.

This rearrangement joins TRBV5-1 to TRBJ2-1, with D possibly TRBD2 on 5 matching bases. This CDR3 spans 15 amino acids. Trimming stripped 2 bases from V and 1 base from J, with 10 bases between. Germline CDR1 SGHRS, CDR2 YFSETQ. In DNA, the CDR3 is TGCGCCAGCAGCTTTACGGAGGAGTCCTACAATGAGCAGTTCTTC. It translates to CASSFTEESYNEQFF. Looking up the rest from reference TRBV5-1 and TRBJ2-1 gives the full variable domain: KAGVTQTPRYLIKTRGQQVTLSCSPISGHRSVSWYQQTPGQGLQFLFEYFSETQRNKGNFPGRFSGRQFSNSRSEMNVSTLELGDSALYLCASSFTEESYNEQFFGPGTRLTVL.

The gene calls are TRBV4-3 and TRBJ2-1; a weak D match, TRBD2 (6 bases). CDR3 length: 17 amino acids. The germline V gene encodes CDR1 LGHNA and CDR2 YSLEER. V was trimmed by 0 bases and J by 1 base, leaving 13 bases between them. The CDR3 region has the DNA TGCGCCAGCAGCCAAGAGAGGGTAGCGGCGTCCTACAATGAGCAGTTCTTC. Protein: CASSQERVAASYNEQFF.

The V and J genes are TRBV27 and TRBJ2-1, with D maybe TRBD1 (6 bases). CDR1 is MNHEY, CDR2 SMNVEV, per germline (reference sequence). V lost 5 bases and J lost 9, with 11 bases in between. The CDR3 sequence is 12 residues long. The chain's CDR3 is CASSTGIFEQFF. The CDR3 DNA follows: TGTGCCAGCAGTACAGGGATTTTTGAGCAGTTCTTC.

The chain employs TRBV5-5 and TRBJ1-2, with 8 bases fitting TRBD1. Germline V CDR1 and CDR2: SGHKS, YYEKEE (reference sequence). The J segment lost 4 bases and the V segment lost 4 bases, leaving 9 bases of the junction unmatched. The CDR3 has 15 amino acids. CDR3 amino acids: CASSVVRGLSYGYTF. CDR3 DNA: TGTGCCAGCAGCGTGGTCAGGGGGCTCAGCTATGGCTACACCTTC.